The sequence of this T cell receptor (beta chain) was determined in a study of T cell changes during pregnancy in multiple sclerosis. The CDR3 has 16 residues. J gave up 9 bases and V 5 bases, and 16 bases lay outside the gene matches. Looked up from germline, CDR1 is MDHEN and CDR2 is SYDVKM. Method: immunoSEQ multiplex PCR; TCRdb's copy keeps in-frame clones and lacks some. The table has about 36,000 clones, 93% seen once. This chain uses TRBV28 with TRBJ1-2; 9 nucleotides line up with TRBD1. Sequencing used CD4+ T cells from peripheral blood mononuclear cells, obtained in the first trimester of pregnancy. The clonotype was recovered from a female donor with multiple sclerosis, enrolled in a pregnancy study. The DNA of the CDR3 is TGTGCCAGCAGTGACCCACGACAGGGGGGTATATTTAGCTACACCTTC. It specifies CASSDPRQGGIFSYTF.